The source of this T cell receptor beta chain is a study of OX40 agonist ivuxolimab in advanced cancers. As for the study in general: As their treatment, patients were administered ivuxolimab, an agonistic anti-OX40 (CD134) antibody. Dose-escalation cases comprised hepatocellular carcinoma, melanoma, renal cell or head and neck cancer.

Study results and caveats: The study found that CD8+ T cells averaged more expanded clones than CD4+.

Sequencing was performed with immunoSEQ multiplex PCR; in TCRdb, only in-frame clones are kept and a portion is missing. The data contain about 54,000 clones, roughly 91% of them singletons. Germline assignment: CDR1 SGHAT and CDR2 FQDESV (reference sequence). V was shortened by 5 bases and J by 5 bases, with 10 bases between the two germline ends. This CDR3 has 12 residues. On this clone: Its antigen is not identified.

The J gene is TRBJ2-7, the V gene TRBV11-1; no reliable D call. Sequences were derived from CD4+ or CD8+ T cells sorted from blood, sampled in a trial of the OX40 agonist ivuxolimab. The TCR was taken from an adult with an advanced solid tumor such as melanoma, head and neck, liver or kidney cancer. The CDR3 region is CASSVHLDEQYF. CDR3 nucleotide sequence: TGTGCCAGCAGCGTACATTTAGACGAGCAGTACTTC.